The clone carrying this TCR beta chain was counted at least ten times. The source of the sample is a study of read filtering for tumor transcriptome and immune sequencing. Background on the study: Among patients, 17 to 20 were male and approximately 15 female, aged roughly 45 to 85 (mean roughly 64).

The CDR3 covers 14 residues. V lost 6 bases and J lost 0; bases outside the gene matches: 2. In germline, CDR1 is SGHTA, CDR2 FQGTGA. This library used about 360 ng RNA and molecular barcoded adaptors spanning alpha/delta and beta/gamma chains. TCRdb recomputed calls from the reads with MiXCR, one row per CDR3 protein. Found here are about 48,000 distinct CDR3 sequences, roughly 19% of them singletons; the top ten hold approximately 15%. Bone marrow was sampled from every patient at the time of active disease. The sample consisted of a population of CD138-negative cells sorted from bone marrow. This sequence was found in a donor over 35 with multiple myeloma. This chain uses TRBV7-3 with TRBJ2-3; 8 positions match TRBD2. The CDR3 spells CASSSGMSTDTQYF. The DNA for the CDR3 is TGTGCCAGCAGTAGCGGGATGAGCACAGATACGCAGTATTTT. Variable domain in full (rest from reference TRBV7-3 and TRBJ2-3): GAGVSQTPSNKVTEKGKYVELRCDPISGHTALYWYRQSLGQGPEFLIYFQGTGAADDSGLPNDRFFAVRPEGSVSTLKIQRTERGDSAVYLCASSSGMSTDTQYFGPGTRLTVL.